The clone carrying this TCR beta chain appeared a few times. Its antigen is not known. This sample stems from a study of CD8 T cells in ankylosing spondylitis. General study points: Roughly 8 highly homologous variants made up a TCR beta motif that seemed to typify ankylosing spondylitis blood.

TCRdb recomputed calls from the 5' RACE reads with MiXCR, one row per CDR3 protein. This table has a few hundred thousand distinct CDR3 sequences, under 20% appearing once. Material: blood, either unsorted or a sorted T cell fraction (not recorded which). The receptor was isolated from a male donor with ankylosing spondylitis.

The CDR3 loop is CSARVNSKETQYF. Written as DNA, the CDR3 is TGCAGTGCTAGAGTTAACAGCAAAGAGACCCAGTACTTC. J is TRBJ2-5 and V is TRBV20-1, with no clear D. The CDR3 is made up of 13 amino acids. V was shortened by 1 base and J by 3 bases, with 9 bases between the two germline ends. Per germline, CDR1 DFQATT and CDR2 SNEGSKA (reference sequence).